The next 6 T cell receptor beta chains were all read from a single sample in a study of cytomegalovirus exposure and HLA in healthy donors. Primers: 60 Vbeta forward and 13 Jbeta reverse. The assay was immunoSEQ multiplex PCR, and TCRdb's table has in-frame clones only and misses some. Here the sample spans about 140,000 clones, under 70% being singletons. Sequencing used PBMCs. These receptors originate from a man aged 30 to 39 in good health and CMV-seropositive.

The gene calls are TRBV30 and TRBJ1-1, with D uncertain. The CDR3 runs 14 residues. CDR1 is GTSNPN, CDR2 SVGIG, per germline (reference sequence). V lost 0 bases and J 0 bases, leaving 8 bases between the germline ends. The CDR3 DNA follows: TGTGCCTGGAGTGTAGAGTTGATGAACACTGAAGCTTTCTTT. It translates to CAWSVELMNTEAFF.

The V and J genes are TRBV10-1 and TRBJ2-1, with 9 positions matching TRBD1. Germline V lookup: CDR1 WNHNN, CDR2 SYGVQD (reference sequence). The CDR3 covers 14 residues. V lost 7 bases and J lost 7; bases outside the gene matches: 8. The CDR3 sequence is CASMSGTGSNEQFF. The CDR3 DNA reads as TGCGCCAGCATGTCCGGGACAGGGTCTAATGAGCAGTTCTTC.

This clone was detected only once. The chain combines TRBV11-1 with TRBJ2-7; weak D call: TRBD1 (5 bases). This CDR3 spans 13 amino acids. V gave up 6 bases and J gave up 2 bases, with 11 bases separating them. Germline values: CDR1 SGHAT, CDR2 FQDESV (reference sequence). CDR3 residues: CASSPGPTYEQYF. The CDR3 bases are TGTGCCAGCAGTCCAGGGCCAACCTACGAGCAGTACTTC.

This sequence joins TRBV7-6 and TRBJ2-7; 7 nucleotides match TRBD2. Germline V gene sequence: CDR1 SGHVS, CDR2 FNYEAQ. This CDR3 spans 17 amino acids. Trimming removed 4 bases from V and 6 bases from J; junction bases left unmatched: 18. The DNA for the CDR3 is TGTGCCAGCAGCTATTTGGGAGGGCTAGTTTCGAACCGCGAGCAGTACTTC. Translation gives CASSYLGGLVSNREQYF.

This rearrangement joins TRBV7-8 to TRBJ2-5, with TRBD1 matching 8 bases. The CDR3 has 15 amino acids. Losses at the gene ends were 7 bases for V and 4 bases for J; bases not matched to a gene: 11. CDR1 and CDR2 (germline): SGHVS, FQNEAQ. The CDR3 region is CASNRARTGGETQYF. The CDR3 DNA is TGTGCCAGCAACAGAGCCCGCACAGGGGGAGAGACCCAGTACTTC.

As concerns this clone: At the DNA level, this CDR3 is encoded by other sequences in the same sample as well. The V and J genes are TRBV9 and TRBJ2-5, with D possibly TRBD2 on 6 matching bases. The J call may be in error: the DNA end matches TRBJ2-7 better. CDR3 length: 14 amino acids. Per the germline V gene, CDR1 is SGDLS and CDR2 is YYNGEE. The CDR3 sequence is CASSVGGDSYEQYF. CDR3 in DNA: TGTGCCAGCAGCGTCGGAGGGGACTCCTACGAGCAGTACTTC.